The clone carrying this T cell receptor (beta chain) has just a few counts. The data stem from a study of cytomegalovirus exposure and HLA in healthy donors. Study at large: In an earlier analysis, 95 million to 140 million unique TCR beta sequences were found from 150 million to 200 million T cells.

The ends were cut back, 0 bases at V and 0 bases at J, with 12 bases in the middle. CDR1 LGHNA and CDR2 YNFKEQ come from the germline V gene. This CDR3 has 17 residues. 60 Vbeta and 13 Jbeta primers were used in PCR. The data were produced by immunoSEQ multiplex PCR, yet TCRdb's version contains in-frame clones alone and is incomplete. The sample has 100,000 to 150,000 clones, just over 75% seen once; the top ten hold approximately 1.7%. The TCR was taken from a woman aged 45-65 years in good health and CMV-seronegative. Sequenced sample: PBMCs. V is TRBV4-2 and J is TRBJ2-1; D is uncertain. For the CDR3, the DNA is TGTGCCAGCAGCCAAGATTCTTGGCGGAGCTCCTACAATGAGCAGTTCTTC. Residues: CASSQDSWRSSYNEQFF.